The 6 T cell receptor beta chains below were found in one sample sequenced in a study of blood T cell repertoires in COVID-19 (dated by TCRdb to 2018 to 2020). The library was built by means of the immunoSEQ multiplex PCR assay. Imported from immuneACCESS, the table was reduced by TCRdb to in-frame sequences with V and J called. These copies leave out some clones; in studies compared against another copy, an unresolved V gene accounts for under half, and the cause of the remainder is not known. This sample gives a few hundred thousand clones in total; approximately 87% of them show up just once. The ten largest clones take up roughly 9.4% of the sample. Sequenced material: PBMCs or T cells enriched from blood (not recorded which). Receptor source: a woman between 45 and 65 years old who had recovered from COVID-19.

V and J are TRBV5-1 and TRBJ2-3; D gene uncertain. The CDR3 is 14 amino acids. The V end was cut by 5 bases, the J end by 2 bases, with 12 bases between. The germline V gene encodes CDR1 SGHRS and CDR2 YFSETQ. CDR3 loop: CASSYDKITDTQYF. Written as DNA, the CDR3 is TGCGCCAGCAGTTATGACAAAATCACAGATACGCAGTATTTT.

This clone was observed a single time. The CDR3 sequence is CASSSRGQGGGKDYGYTF. The CDR3 DNA reads as TGTGCCAGCAGTTCCCGCGGACAGGGGGGGGGCAAAGACTATGGCTACACCTTC. The V call is TRBV27, the J call TRBJ1-2; TRBD1 agrees at 10 bases. The CDR3 has 18 residues. V dropped 4 bases and J dropped 3; count of bases not matched to a gene: 14. Germline CDR1 is MNHEY and CDR2 is SMNVEV (reference sequence).

The CDR3 is CAWTGVDYGYTF. The CDR3 DNA sequence: TGTGCCTGGACGGGGGTAGACTATGGCTACACCTTC. The chain carries TRBV30 and TRBJ1-2, with D possibly TRBD1 on 5 matching bases. CDR3 size: 12 residues. The germline gives CDR1 GTSNPN, CDR2 SVGIG (reference sequence). V shed 4 bases and J shed 3 bases, with 9 bases lying between them. Full variable domain (rest looked up from reference TRBV30 and TRBJ1-2): SQTIHQWPATLVQPVGSPLSLECTVEGTSNPNLYWYRQAAGRGLQLLFYSVGIGQISSEVPQNLSASRPQDRQFILSSKKLLLSDSGFYLCAWTGVDYGYTFGSGTRLTVV.

Points on this clone: Other nucleotide sequences in the sample specify the same CDR3. The CDR3: CSASLNTEAFF. The CDR3 DNA reads TGCAGTGCTAGCCTTAACACTGAAGCTTTCTTT. The gene calls are TRBV20-1 and TRBJ1-1; D unresolved. The CDR3 covers 11 residues. Germline CDR1 and CDR2: DFQATT and SNEGSKA (reference sequence). Trimming took 3 bases from V and 2 from J, leaving 4 bases between them.

CDR3 loop: CASSLGSGSSYNEQFF. The CDR3, as DNA: TGCGCCAGCAGCTTGGGATCAGGGTCGTCCTACAATGAGCAGTTCTTC. The chain combines TRBV5-1 with TRBJ2-1; TRBD1 is a possible D gene (5 bases). Germline CDR1 SGHRS, CDR2 YFSETQ. V was shortened by 0 bases and J by 1 base, with 11 bases between the two germline ends. The CDR3 is made up of 16 amino acids.

This rearrangement joins TRBV30 to TRBJ2-1, with a weak D call TRBD1 (6 bases). CDR1 and CDR2 from the germline V gene are GTSNPN and SVGIG (reference sequence). V was pared by 6 bases and J by 6 bases, with 18 bases between. CDR3 size: 14 residues. CDR3 protein: CACSLLGARNEQFF. CDR3 DNA sequence: TGTGCCTGCTCCCTTTTGGGGGCGCGCAATGAGCAGTTCTTC.